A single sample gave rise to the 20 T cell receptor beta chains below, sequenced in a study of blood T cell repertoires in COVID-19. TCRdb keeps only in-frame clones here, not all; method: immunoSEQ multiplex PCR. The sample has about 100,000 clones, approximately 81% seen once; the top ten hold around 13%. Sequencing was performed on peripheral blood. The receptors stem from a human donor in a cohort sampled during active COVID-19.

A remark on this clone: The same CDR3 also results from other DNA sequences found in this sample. This chain's CDR3 is CASSLTSGSSYNEQFF. In nucleotides, the CDR3 is TGCGCCAGCAGCTTGACTAGCGGAAGCTCCTACAATGAGCAGTTCTTC. The chain employs TRBV5-1 and TRBJ2-1; 8 nucleotides line up with TRBD2. The CDR3 is 16 amino acids. Germline CDR1 and CDR2: SGHRS and YFSETQ. Trimming cost V 1 base and J 0 bases; bases outside gene matches: 3.

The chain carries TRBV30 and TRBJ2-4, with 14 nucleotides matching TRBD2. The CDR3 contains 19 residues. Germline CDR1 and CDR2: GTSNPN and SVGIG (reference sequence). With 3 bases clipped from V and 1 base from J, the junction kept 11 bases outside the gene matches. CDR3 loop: CAWRTPGLAGAGAKNIQYF. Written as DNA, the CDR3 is TGTGCCTGGAGGACACCGGGACTAGCGGGAGCTGGGGCCAAAAACATTCAGTACTTC.

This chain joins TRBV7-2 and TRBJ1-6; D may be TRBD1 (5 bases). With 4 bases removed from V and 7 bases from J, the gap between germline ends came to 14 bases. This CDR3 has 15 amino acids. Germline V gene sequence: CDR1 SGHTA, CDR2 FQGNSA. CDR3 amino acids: CASSSQGGGNSPLHF. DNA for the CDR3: TGTGCCAGCAGCTCCCAGGGTGGTGGAAATTCACCCCTCCACTTT.

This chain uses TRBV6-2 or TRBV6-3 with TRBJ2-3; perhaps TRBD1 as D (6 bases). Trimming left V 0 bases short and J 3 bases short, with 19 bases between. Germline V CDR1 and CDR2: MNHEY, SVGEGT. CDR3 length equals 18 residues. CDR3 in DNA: TGTGCCAGCAGTTACTCGTCTGACAGGAAAAAGGGGACAGATACGCAGTATTTT. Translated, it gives CASSYSSDRKKGTDTQYF.

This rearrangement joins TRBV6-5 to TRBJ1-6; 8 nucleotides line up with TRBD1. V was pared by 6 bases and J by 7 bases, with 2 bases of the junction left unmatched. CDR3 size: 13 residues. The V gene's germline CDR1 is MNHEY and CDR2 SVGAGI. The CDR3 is CASRDRGNSPLHF. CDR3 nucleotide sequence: TGTGCCAGCAGAGACAGGGGAAATTCACCCCTCCACTTT.

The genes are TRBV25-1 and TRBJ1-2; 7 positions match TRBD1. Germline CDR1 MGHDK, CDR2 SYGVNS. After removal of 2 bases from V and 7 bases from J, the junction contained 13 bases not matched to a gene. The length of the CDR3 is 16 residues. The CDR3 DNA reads TGTGCCAGCAGTGAACTAGGACAGGTCGGGGATTTTGGCTACACCTTC. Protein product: CASSELGQVGDFGYTF.

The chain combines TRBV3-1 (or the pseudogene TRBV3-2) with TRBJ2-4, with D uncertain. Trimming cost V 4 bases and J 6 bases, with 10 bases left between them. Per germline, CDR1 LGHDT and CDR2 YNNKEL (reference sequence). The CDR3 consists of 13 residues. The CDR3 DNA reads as TGTGCCAGCAGCCCCAGTCCCTTAAACATTCAGTACTTC. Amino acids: CASSPSPLNIQYF.

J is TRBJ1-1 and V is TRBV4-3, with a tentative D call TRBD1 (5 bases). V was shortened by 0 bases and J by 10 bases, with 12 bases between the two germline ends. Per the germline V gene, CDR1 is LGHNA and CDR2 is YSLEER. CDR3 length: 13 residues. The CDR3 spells CASSQDLARGAFF. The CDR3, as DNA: TGCGCCAGCAGCCAAGATCTGGCTAGGGGAGCTTTCTTT.

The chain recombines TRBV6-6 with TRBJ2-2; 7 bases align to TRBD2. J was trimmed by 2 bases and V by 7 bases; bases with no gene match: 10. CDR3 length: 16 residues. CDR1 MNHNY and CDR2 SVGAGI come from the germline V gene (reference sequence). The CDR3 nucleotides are TGTGCCAGCACCACCTGGGGGGGTGGTAACACCGGGGAGCTGTTTTTT. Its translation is CASTTWGGGNTGELFF.

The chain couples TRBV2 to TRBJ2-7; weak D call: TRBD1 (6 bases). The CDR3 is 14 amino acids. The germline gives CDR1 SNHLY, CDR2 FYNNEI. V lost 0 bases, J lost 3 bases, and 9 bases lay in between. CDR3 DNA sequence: TGTGCCAGCAGTGAAGCTGGACAGTTCTACGAGCAGTACTTC. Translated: CASSEAGQFYEQYF.

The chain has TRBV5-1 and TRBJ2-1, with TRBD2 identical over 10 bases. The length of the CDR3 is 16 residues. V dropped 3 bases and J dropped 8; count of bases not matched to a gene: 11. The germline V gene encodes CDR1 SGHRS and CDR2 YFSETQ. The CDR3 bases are TGCGCCAGCAGCTCAGTTAGCGGGGGGAATGGCGATGAGCAGTTCTTC. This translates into CASSSVSGGNGDEQFF. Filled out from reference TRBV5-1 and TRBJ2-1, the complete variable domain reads KAGVTQTPRYLIKTRGQQVTLSCSPISGHRSVSWYQQTPGQGLQFLFEYFSETQRNKGNFPGRFSGRQFSNSRSEMNVSTLELGDSALYLCASSSVSGGNGDEQFFGPGTRLTVL.

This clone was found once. The CDR3 spells CASSSQDRVEAFF. The CDR3 coding sequence is TGTGCCAGCAGTTCCCAAGACAGAGTTGAAGCTTTCTTT. V usage is TRBV6-5 and J usage is TRBJ1-1, with a possible D match to TRBD1 (5 bases). V lost 4 bases and J lost 7, with 13 bases in between. This CDR3 is built from 13 residues. The germline V gene encodes CDR1 MNHEY and CDR2 SVGAGI.

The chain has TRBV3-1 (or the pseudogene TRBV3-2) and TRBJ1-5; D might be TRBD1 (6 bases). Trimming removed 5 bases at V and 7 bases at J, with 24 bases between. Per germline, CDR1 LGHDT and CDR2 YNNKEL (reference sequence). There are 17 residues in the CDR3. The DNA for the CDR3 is TGTGCCAGCAGCGGAAGAGACTGGACAGAGGGGTTCCAGCCCCAGCATTTT. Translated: CASSGRDWTEGFQPQHF.

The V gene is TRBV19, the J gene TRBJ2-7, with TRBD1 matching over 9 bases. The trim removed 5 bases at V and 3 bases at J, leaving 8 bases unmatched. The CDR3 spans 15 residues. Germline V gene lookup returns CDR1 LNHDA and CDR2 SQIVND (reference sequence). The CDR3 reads CASSSRGQGLYEQYF. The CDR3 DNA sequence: TGTGCCAGTAGTTCAAGGGGACAGGGTCTCTACGAGCAGTACTTC. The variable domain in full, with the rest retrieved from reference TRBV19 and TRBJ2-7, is DGGITQSPKYLFRKEGQNVTLSCEQNLNHDAMYWYRQDPGQGLRLIYYSQIVNDFQKGDIAEGYSVSREKKESFPLTVTSAQKNPTAFYLCASSSRGQGLYEQYFGPGTRLTVT.

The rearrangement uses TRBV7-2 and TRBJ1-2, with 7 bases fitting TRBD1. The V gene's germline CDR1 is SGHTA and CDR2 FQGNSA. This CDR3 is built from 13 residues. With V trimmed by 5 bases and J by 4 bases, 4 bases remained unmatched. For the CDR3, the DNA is TGTGCCAGCAGCCCAGACAGGGCCTATGGCTACACCTTC. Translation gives CASSPDRAYGYTF.

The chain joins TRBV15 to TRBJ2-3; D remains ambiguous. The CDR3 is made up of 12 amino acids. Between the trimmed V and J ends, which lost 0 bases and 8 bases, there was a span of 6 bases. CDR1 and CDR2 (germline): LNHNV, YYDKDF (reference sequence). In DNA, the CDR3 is TGTGCCACCAGCAGAGATACTGTTACGCAGTATTTT. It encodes CATSRDTVTQYF.

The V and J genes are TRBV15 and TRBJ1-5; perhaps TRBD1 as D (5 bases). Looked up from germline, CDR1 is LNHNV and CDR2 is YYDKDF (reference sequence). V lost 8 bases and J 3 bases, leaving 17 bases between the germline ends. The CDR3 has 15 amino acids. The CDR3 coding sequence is TGTGCCACCGGACCCGGGGGTCAGAACAATCAGCCCCAGCATTTT. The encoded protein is CATGPGGQNNQPQHF. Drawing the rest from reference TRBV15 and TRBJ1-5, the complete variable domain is DAMVIQNPRYQVTQFGKPVTLSCSQTLNHNVMYWYQQKSSQAPKLLFHYYDKDFNNEADTPDNFQSRRPNTSFCFLDIRSPGLGDTAMYLCATGPGGQNNQPQHFGDGTRLSIL.

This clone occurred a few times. This CDR3 is CAYSTGDSNQPQHF. CDR3 nucleotide sequence: TGTGCCTACTCGACAGGGGATAGCAATCAGCCCCAGCATTTT. The rearrangement links TRBV30 to TRBJ1-5, with 8 bases matching TRBD1. This CDR3 spans 14 amino acids. With V trimmed by 7 bases and J by 0 bases, 5 bases remained unmatched. CDR1 and CDR2 from the germline V gene are GTSNPN and SVGIG (reference sequence).

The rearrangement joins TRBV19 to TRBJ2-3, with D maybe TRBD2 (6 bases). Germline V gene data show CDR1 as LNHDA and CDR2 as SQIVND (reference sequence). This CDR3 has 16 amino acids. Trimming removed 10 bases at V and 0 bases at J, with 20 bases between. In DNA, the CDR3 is TGTGCCACTTCGAAAGGATCAGGGACTAGCACAGATACGCAGTATTTT. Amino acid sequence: CATSKGSGTSTDTQYF.

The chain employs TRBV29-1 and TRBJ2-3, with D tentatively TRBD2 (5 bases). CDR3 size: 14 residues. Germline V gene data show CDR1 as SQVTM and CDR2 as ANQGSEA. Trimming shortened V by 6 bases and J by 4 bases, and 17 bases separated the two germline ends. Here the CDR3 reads CSVLWPAGADTQYF. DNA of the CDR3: TGCAGCGTCCTCTGGCCTGCGGGCGCAGATACGCAGTATTTT.